The 18 T cell receptor beta chains in this list originate from one sample, sequenced in a study of shared clonotypes between healthy human individuals. As defined, naive CD8 cells were CD45RO-negative and positively selected for CCR7, with terminally differentiated effector memory CD45RA+ cells excluded. Repertoires were generated with immunoSEQ multiplex PCR, while TCRdb's copy carries only in-frame clones and drops some. The sample yields about 820,000 clones, 80% to 95% seen once. Sequencing used naive CD8+ T cells sorted from blood. These receptors all stem from a man aged 25 to 45 in good health.

Details on this clone: This may stem from a read error, because a much larger clone lies one nucleotide away. Within the sample, other DNA sequences also encode this same CDR3. The rearrangement uses TRBV6-1 and TRBJ2-3; 12 bases are shared with TRBD2. This CDR3 contains 15 residues. CDR1 and CDR2 (germline): MNHNS, SASEGT. V was clipped by 2 bases and J by 4 bases; unmatched bases: 1. The CDR3, as DNA: TGTGCCAGCAGTGAACTAGCGGGAGGGCCAGATACGCAGTATTTT. This codes for CASSELAGGPDTQYF.

V usage is TRBV5-5 and J usage is TRBJ1-1, with D perhaps matching TRBD1 (5 bases). Germline CDR1 SGHKS, CDR2 YYEKEE (reference sequence). This CDR3 is built from 13 residues. V was clipped by 1 base and J by 10 bases, with 14 bases between them. DNA for the CDR3: TGTGCCAGCAGCTTGATCGCAGGGAGGTCAGCTTTCTTT. It specifies CASSLIAGRSAFF.

This chain links TRBV9 with TRBJ2-2, with D tentatively TRBD1 or TRBD2 (6 bases each). Germline assignment: CDR1 SGDLS and CDR2 YYNGEE. The CDR3 is 14 amino acids. Trimming took 4 bases from V and 7 from J, leaving 14 bases between them. CDR3 loop: CASSPYGGSGELFF. The DNA of the CDR3 is TGTGCCAGCAGCCCCTACGGGGGCAGCGGGGAGCTGTTTTTT. Combining the CDR3 with reference TRBV9 and TRBJ2-2 gives the whole variable domain DSGVTQTPKHLITATGQRVTLRCSPRSGDLSVYWYQQSLDQGLQFLIQYYNGEERAKGNILERFSAQQFPDLHSELNLSSLELGDSALYFCASSPYGGSGELFFGEGSRLTVL.

The rearrangement joins TRBV7-6 to TRBJ2-7; D not resolved. This CDR3 spans 17 amino acids. Trimming took off 2 bases at V and 5 bases at J, with 22 bases between the two ends. Per germline, CDR1 SGHVS and CDR2 FNYEAQ. The CDR3 spells CASSLYSLFVAGNEQYF. As DNA, the CDR3 is TGTGCCAGCAGCTTATACAGTCTTTTCGTGGCAGGAAACGAGCAGTACTTC.

This clone was seen only a few times. V is TRBV14 and J is TRBJ2-6; D uncertain. The CDR3 has 14 amino acids. In germline, CDR1 is SGHDN, CDR2 FVKESK. Deletions cut 2 bases from V and 3 bases from J, with 5 bases between. Written as DNA, the CDR3 is TGTGCCAGCAGCCAACTGGGTGGGGCCAACGTCCTGACTTTC. Its protein is CASSQLGGANVLTF. Looking up the rest from reference TRBV14 and TRBJ2-6 gives the full variable domain: EAGVTQFPSHSVIEKGQTVTLRCDPISGHDNLYWYRRVMGKEIKFLLHFVKESKQDESGMPNNRFLAERTGGTYSTLKVQPAELEDSGVYFCASSQLGGANVLTFGAGSRLTVL.

The genes are TRBV7-9 and TRBJ2-5, with D uncertain. The germline V gene has CDR1 SEHNR and CDR2 FQNEAQ (reference sequence). V lost 1 base and J lost 5, with 8 bases in between. The CDR3 length is 13 residues. CDR3 DNA sequence: TGTGCCAGCAGCTTAGAGTCTAGGGAGACCCAGTACTTC. This encodes CASSLESRETQYF.

The chain uses TRBV2 and TRBJ2-7; 10 bases match TRBD1. Germline CDR1 reads SNHLY; CDR2 reads FYNNEI. V lost 5 bases and J lost 1; bases outside the gene matches: 11. The CDR3 is 17 residues long. The CDR3 sequence is CASSTTWGQGRSYEQYF. CDR3 DNA: TGTGCCAGCAGTACGACGTGGGGACAGGGGCGGTCCTACGAGCAGTACTTC.

This clone was counted a single time. The chain carries TRBV19 and TRBJ2-1, with 16 bases matching TRBD2. From germline, CDR1 is LNHDA and CDR2 SQIVND (reference sequence). Trimming took 7 bases from V and 8 from J; bases not matched to a gene: 14. The CDR3 length is 18 residues. The CDR3: CASTLGTSGRAGPDEQFF. The CDR3 region has the DNA TGTGCCAGTACCCTCGGGACTAGCGGGAGGGCAGGGCCCGATGAGCAGTTCTTC.

This clone has only one observation. The chain is built from TRBV11-3 and TRBJ2-3; TRBD2 might be the D (5 bases). The CDR3 contains 13 residues. Trimming removed 2 bases at V and 5 bases at J, with 8 bases between. Germline V gene sequence: CDR1 SGHNT, CDR2 YENEEA. The CDR3 nucleotides read TGTGCCAGCAGCTTACCGGGGATAGATACGCAGTATTTT. Encoded protein: CASSLPGIDTQYF.

This chain connects TRBV19 to TRBJ2-7, with TRBD2 matching 10 bases. This CDR3 comprises 18 residues. V lost 1 base, J lost 6 bases, and 15 bases stayed unmatched. Germline CDR1 is LNHDA and CDR2 is SQIVND (reference sequence). As DNA, the CDR3 is TGTGCCAGTAGTATAGCTAGCGGGAGACAGTTCGATTGGGGCGAGCAGTACTTC. Translated: CASSIASGRQFDWGEQYF.

J is TRBJ2-7 and V is TRBV7-2, with 7 bases lining up with TRBD1. The length of the CDR3 is 14 residues. V shed 3 bases and J 0 bases; nucleotides not matched to a gene: 2. Germline V gives CDR1 SGHTA, CDR2 FQGNSA. For the CDR3, the DNA is TGTGCCAGCAGCTTGGACAGGAGCTCCTACGAGCAGTACTTC. It specifies CASSLDRSSYEQYF.

The J gene is TRBJ1-1, the V gene TRBV2, with D possibly being TRBD1 (6 bases). Germline CDR1 and CDR2: SNHLY and FYNNEI. The V gene lost 6 bases and the J gene lost 3 bases, with 20 bases spanning the gap. The CDR3 is 16 amino acids. CDR3: CASRIQGWGFDTEAFF. The CDR3 bases are TGTGCCAGCAGGATACAGGGTTGGGGCTTCGACACTGAAGCTTTCTTT.

The genes are TRBV2 and TRBJ2-2; TRBD2 matches 7 bases. J gave up 6 bases and V 2 bases, and 9 bases lay outside the gene matches. CDR1 is SNHLY, CDR2 FYNNEI, per germline. The CDR3 runs 16 residues. The CDR3 nucleotides read TGTGCCAGCAGTGAATGGGTTAGCGGGTACTCCGGGGAGCTGTTTTTT. It specifies CASSEWVSGYSGELFF.

This clone was observed a single time. The chain combines TRBV4-1 with TRBJ2-1; D gene unclear. The CDR3 runs 13 residues. Germline assignment: CDR1 MGHRA and CDR2 YSYEKL. Between the trimmed V and J ends, which lost 0 bases and 12 bases, there was a span of 12 bases. The CDR3 sequence is CASSQDRGERQFF. The CDR3 nucleotides are TGCGCCAGCAGCCAAGATCGTGGGGAACGGCAGTTCTTC.

As regards this clone: The same CDR3 also results from other DNA sequences found in this sample. This chain connects TRBV27 to TRBJ2-7; 9 nucleotides match TRBD2. Trimming removed 1 base from V and 2 bases from J; junction bases left unmatched: 6. This CDR3 contains 16 residues. CDR1 and CDR2 (germline): MNHEY, SMNVEV (reference sequence). CDR3 sequence: CASSLLLAGGPYEQYF. The CDR3 DNA sequence: TGTGCCAGCAGTTTATTATTGGCGGGAGGGCCCTACGAGCAGTACTTC.

V gene TRBV27 combines with J gene TRBJ2-7; no clear D. The germline V and J ends were trimmed by 5 bases and 1 base, with 12 bases remaining between them. CDR3 length: 14 residues. Germline V gene data show CDR1 as MNHEY and CDR2 as SMNVEV (reference sequence). The DNA for the CDR3 is TGTGCCAGCAGTCCTCTGACGGTTTCCTACGAGCAGTACTTC. The encoded protein is CASSPLTVSYEQYF.

This chain uses TRBV12-5 with TRBJ2-2; D may be TRBD1 (5 bases). Germline values: CDR1 LGHNT, CDR2 FRNRAP. The CDR3 is 13 residues long. Trimming pared 5 bases from V and 1 base from J, leaving 5 bases between. CDR3 sequence reads: CASGDRNTGELFF. The CDR3 bases are TGTGCTAGTGGTGACAGGAACACCGGGGAGCTGTTTTTT.

This chain uses TRBV7-2 with TRBJ2-1; D unclear. The V and J ends lost 0 bases and 7 bases respectively, with 1 base between them. The CDR3 contains 11 residues. Germline-derived CDR1 and CDR2 are SGHTA and FQGNSA. DNA for the CDR3: TGTGCCAGCAGCTTAGCAAATGAGCAGTTCTTC. Its protein is CASSLANEQFF.